This TCR beta chain was identified during a study of blood T cell repertoires in COVID-19. Study background: Acute and convalescent COVID-19 samples came from the United States, Italy and Spain. T cells, B-cell-depleted T cells, or PBMCs supplied cDNA or gDNA.

Per the authors' pipeline: Counts of nucleated cells, estimated from reference gene primer amplification, were obtained. The assay was immunoSEQ multiplex PCR, and TCRdb's table has in-frame clones only and misses some. That table supplies the V and J calls and clone size; D and trimming were determined from the DNA. Of around 58,000 clones listed, roughly 83% are singletons. Sequencing was done on a sample of peripheral blood. The TCR comes from a human donor in a cohort sampled during active COVID-19.

CDR3 residues: CATSSRDRGYSEQYF. In DNA, the CDR3 is TGTGCCACCAGCTCCCGGGACAGGGGTTATAGCGAGCAGTACTTC. The chain links TRBV15 to TRBJ2-7, with TRBD1 matching over 10 bases. The CDR3 extends over 15 amino acids. Germline V lookup: CDR1 LNHNV, CDR2 YYDKDF (reference sequence). J gave up 6 bases and V 5 bases, and 10 bases lay outside the gene matches.